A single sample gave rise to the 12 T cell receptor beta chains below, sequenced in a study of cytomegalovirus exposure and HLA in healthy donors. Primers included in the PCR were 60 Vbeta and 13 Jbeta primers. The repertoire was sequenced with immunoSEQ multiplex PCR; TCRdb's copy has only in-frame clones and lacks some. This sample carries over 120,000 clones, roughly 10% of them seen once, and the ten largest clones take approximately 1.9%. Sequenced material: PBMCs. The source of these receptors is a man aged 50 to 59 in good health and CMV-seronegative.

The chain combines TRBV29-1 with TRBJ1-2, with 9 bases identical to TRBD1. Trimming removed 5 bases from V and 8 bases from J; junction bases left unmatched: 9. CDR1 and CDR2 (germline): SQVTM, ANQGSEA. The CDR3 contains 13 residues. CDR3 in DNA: TGCAGCGTTCTCGGGACAGGGACTGGCGGCTACACCTTC. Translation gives CSVLGTGTGGYTF.

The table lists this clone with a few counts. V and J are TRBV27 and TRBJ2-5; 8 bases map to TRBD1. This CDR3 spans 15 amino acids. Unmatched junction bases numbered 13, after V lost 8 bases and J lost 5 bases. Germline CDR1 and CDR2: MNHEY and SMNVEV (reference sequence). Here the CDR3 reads CASQSSTGVRETQYF. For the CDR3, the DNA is TGTGCCAGCCAATCTTCGACAGGGGTAAGGGAGACCCAGTACTTC.

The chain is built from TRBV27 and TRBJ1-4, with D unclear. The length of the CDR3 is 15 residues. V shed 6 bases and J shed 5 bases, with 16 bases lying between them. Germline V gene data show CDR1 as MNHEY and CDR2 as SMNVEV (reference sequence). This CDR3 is CASSRNPLPNEKLFF. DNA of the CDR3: TGTGCCAGCAGCCGAAACCCACTTCCAAATGAAAAACTGTTTTTT.

CDR3 DNA: TGTGCCAGCAGCGCTGGGACTAGCGGGGGGGTTCAGTTCTTC. It is translated as CASSAGTSGGVQFF. The rearrangement joins TRBV7-3 to TRBJ2-1; 16 bases agree with TRBD2. This CDR3 comprises 14 residues. Germline V gene sequence: CDR1 SGHTA, CDR2 FQGTGA. With V trimmed by 5 bases and J by 13 bases, 5 bases remained unmatched.

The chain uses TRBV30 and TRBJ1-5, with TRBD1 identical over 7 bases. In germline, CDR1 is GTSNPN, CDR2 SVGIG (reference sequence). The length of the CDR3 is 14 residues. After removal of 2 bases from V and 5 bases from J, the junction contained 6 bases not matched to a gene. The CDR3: CAWSTTGTHQPQHF. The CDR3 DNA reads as TGTGCCTGGAGTACGACAGGGACTCATCAGCCCCAGCATTTT.

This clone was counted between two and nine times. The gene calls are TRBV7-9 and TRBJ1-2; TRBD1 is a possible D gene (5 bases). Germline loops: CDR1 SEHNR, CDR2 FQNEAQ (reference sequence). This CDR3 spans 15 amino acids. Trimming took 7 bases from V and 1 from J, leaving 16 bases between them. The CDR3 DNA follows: TGTGCCAGCACCCCTGGGGGAGGCGGTAACTATGGCTACACCTTC. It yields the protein CASTPGGGGNYGYTF.

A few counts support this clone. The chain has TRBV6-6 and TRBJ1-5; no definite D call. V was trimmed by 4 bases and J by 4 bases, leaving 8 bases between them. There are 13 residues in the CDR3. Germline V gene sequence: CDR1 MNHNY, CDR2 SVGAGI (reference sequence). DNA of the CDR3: TGTGCCAGCAGTTTTCTCCTAAATCAGCCCCAGCATTTT. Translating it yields CASSFLLNQPQHF.

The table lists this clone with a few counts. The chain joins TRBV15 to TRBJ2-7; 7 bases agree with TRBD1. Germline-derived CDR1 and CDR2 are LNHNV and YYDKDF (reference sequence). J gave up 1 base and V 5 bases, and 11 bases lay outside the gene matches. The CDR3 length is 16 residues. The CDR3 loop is CATSRSGTAVSYEQYF. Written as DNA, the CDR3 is TGTGCCACCAGCCGATCGGGGACAGCTGTATCCTACGAGCAGTACTTC.

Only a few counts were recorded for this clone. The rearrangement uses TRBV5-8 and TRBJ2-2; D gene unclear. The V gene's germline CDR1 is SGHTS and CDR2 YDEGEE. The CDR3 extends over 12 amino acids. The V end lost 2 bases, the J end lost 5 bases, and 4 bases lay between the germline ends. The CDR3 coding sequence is TGTGCCAGCAGCTTCGGGACCGGGGAGCTGTTTTTT. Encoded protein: CASSFGTGELFF.

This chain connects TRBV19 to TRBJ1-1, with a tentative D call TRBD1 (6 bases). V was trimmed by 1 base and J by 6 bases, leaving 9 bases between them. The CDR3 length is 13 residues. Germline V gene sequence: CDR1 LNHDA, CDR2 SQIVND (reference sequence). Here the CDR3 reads CASSIGTAAEAFF. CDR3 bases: TGTGCCAGTAGTATAGGGACAGCAGCTGAAGCTTTCTTT.

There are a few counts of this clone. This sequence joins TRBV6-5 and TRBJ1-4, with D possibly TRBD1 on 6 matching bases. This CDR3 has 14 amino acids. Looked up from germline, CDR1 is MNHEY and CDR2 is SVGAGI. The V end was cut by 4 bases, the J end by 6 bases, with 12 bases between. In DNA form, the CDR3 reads TGTGCCAGCAGTTCCCAGGGGCGTTATGAAAAACTGTTTTTT. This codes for CASSSQGRYEKLFF.

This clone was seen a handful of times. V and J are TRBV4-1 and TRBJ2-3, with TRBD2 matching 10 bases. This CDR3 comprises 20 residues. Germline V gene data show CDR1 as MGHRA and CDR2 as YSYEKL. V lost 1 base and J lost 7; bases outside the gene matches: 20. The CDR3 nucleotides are TGCGCCAGCAGCCAAGGGGGGATGGGAGTGAGCGGGAGGGAGAGGAATACGCAGTATTTT. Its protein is CASSQGGMGVSGRERNTQYF.